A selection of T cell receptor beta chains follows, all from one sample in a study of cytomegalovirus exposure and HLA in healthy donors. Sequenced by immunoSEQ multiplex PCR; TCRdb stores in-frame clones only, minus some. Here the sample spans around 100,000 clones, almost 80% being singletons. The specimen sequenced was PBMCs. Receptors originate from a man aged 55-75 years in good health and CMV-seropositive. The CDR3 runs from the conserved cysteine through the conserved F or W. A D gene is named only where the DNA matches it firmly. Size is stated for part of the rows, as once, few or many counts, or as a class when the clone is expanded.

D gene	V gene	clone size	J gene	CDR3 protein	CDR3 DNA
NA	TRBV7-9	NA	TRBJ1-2	CASSLDTVRYGYTF	TGTGCCAGCAGCTTAGATACAGTCCGTTATGGCTACACCTTC
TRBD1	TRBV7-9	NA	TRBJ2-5	CASSSWTGGFGETQYF	TGTGCCAGCAGCTCCTGGACAGGGGGCTTTGGGGAGACCCAGTACTTC
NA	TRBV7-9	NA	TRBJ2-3	CASCPGTDTQYF	TGTGCCAGCTGTCCAGGCACAGATACGCAGTATTTT
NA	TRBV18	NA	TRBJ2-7	CASASTGAYEQYF	TGTGCCAGCGCCTCCACAGGAGCCTACGAGCAGTACTTC
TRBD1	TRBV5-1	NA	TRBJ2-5	CASSDGTGGETQYF	TGCGCCAGCAGCGACGGGACAGGGGGAGAGACCCAGTACTTC
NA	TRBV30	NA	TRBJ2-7	CAGKGGKSYEQYF	TGTGCCGGGAAAGGGGGAAAAAGCTACGAGCAGTACTTC
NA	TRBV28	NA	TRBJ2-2	CASSLGDRRAGELFF	TGTGCCAGCAGTTTAGGAGACAGGCGCGCCGGGGAGCTGTTTTTT
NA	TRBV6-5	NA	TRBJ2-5	CASSYNQETQYF	TGTGCCAGCAGCTATAATCAAGAGACCCAGTACTTC
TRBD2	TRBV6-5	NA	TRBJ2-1	CASSSTSGGYNEQFF	TGTGCCAGCAGCTCCACTAGCGGGGGTTACAATGAGCAGTTCTTC
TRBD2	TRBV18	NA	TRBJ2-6	CASSPIEGGAKGANVLTF	TGTGCCAGCTCACCTATCGAGGGAGGGGCGAAAGGGGCCAACGTCCTGACTTTC
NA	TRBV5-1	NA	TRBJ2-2	CASSFGQKNTGELFF	TGCGCCAGCAGTTTCGGACAGAAGAACACCGGGGAGCTGTTTTTT
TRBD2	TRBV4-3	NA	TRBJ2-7	CASSQDLRGGTGEQYF	TGCGCCAGCAGCCAAGATCTTCGCGGGGGGACGGGCGAGCAGTACTTC
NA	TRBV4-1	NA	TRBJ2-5	CASSQELAAGSRETQYF	TGCGCCAGCAGCCAAGAACTGGCGGCGGGGTCGAGAGAGACCCAGTACTTC
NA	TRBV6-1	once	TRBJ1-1	CASSPGSAHTEAFF	TGTGCCAGCAGCCCCGGGTCAGCCCACACTGAAGCTTTCTTT
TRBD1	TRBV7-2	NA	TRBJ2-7	CASSLEQGAIYEQYF	TGTGCCAGCAGCTTAGAACAGGGGGCGATTTACGAGCAGTACTTC
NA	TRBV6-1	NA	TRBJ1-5	CASSEAATWYSNQPQHF	TGTGCCAGCAGTGAAGCGGCCACATGGTATAGCAATCAGCCCCAGCATTTT
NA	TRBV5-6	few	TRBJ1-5	CASSANRNQPQHF	TGTGCCAGCAGCGCTAACAGGAATCAGCCCCAGCATTTT
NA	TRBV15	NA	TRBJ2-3	CATSRVRAGGDTQYF	TGTGCCACCAGCAGAGTACGGGCCGGAGGAGATACGCAGTATTTT
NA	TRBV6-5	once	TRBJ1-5	CASSYSTDSYQPQHF	TGTGCCAGCAGTTACTCGACAGACTCTTATCAGCCCCAGCATTTT
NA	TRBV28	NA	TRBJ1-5	CASSSPGGNQPQHF	TGTGCCAGCAGTTCACCCGGGGGCAATCAGCCCCAGCATTTT
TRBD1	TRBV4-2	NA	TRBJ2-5	CASSQETGGRETQYF	TGTGCCAGCAGCCAAGAAACAGGGGGCAGGGAGACCCAGTACTTC
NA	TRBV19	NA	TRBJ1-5	CASSIDPPPMAPDQPQHF	TGTGCCAGTAGTATAGATCCCCCCCCGATGGCCCCCGATCAGCCCCAGCATTTT
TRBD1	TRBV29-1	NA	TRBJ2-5	CSVEPPPGQPQETQYF	TGCAGCGTTGAGCCCCCCCCGGGACAGCCTCAAGAGACCCAGTACTTC
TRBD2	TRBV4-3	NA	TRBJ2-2	CASSQELSGGGVTGELFF	TGCGCCAGCAGCCAAGAGCTTAGCGGGGGGGGCGTCACCGGGGAGCTGTTTTTT
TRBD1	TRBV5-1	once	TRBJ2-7	CASSFGQGGTYEQYF	TGCGCCAGCAGTTTTGGACAGGGGGGAACCTACGAGCAGTACTTC
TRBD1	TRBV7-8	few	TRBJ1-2	CASSLAGTGVGGYTF	TGTGCCAGCAGCTTAGCCGGGACAGGGGTAGGGGGCTACACCTTC
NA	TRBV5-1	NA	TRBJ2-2	CASSPDGGSGELFF	TGCGCCAGCAGCCCCGATGGGGGCTCCGGGGAGCTGTTTTTT